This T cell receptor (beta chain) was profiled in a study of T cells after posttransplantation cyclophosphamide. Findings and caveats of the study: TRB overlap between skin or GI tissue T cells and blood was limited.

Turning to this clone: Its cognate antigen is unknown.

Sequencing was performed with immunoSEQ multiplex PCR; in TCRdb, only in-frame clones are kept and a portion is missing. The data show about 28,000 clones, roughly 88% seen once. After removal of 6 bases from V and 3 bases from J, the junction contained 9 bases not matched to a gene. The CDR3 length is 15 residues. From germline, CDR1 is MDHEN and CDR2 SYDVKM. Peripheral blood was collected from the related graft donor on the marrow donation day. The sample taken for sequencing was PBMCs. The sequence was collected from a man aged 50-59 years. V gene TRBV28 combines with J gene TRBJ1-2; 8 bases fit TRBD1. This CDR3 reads CASSYQGANDYGYTF. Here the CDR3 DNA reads TGTGCCAGCAGCTATCAGGGGGCGAACGACTATGGCTACACCTTC.